These 26 T cell receptor beta chains share one sample of origin, sequenced in a study of T-cell memory formation after mild COVID-19. TCRdb re-analysed the 5' RACE reads in MiXCR, keeping a single row per CDR3 protein. Counted here are almost 550,000 distinct CDR3 sequences, around 21% occurring once; the ten biggest clones make up under 15%. The sample was PBMCs or a T cell subset sorted from them (not recorded which). Receptor source: an adult woman who had mild COVID-19 (a few samples of this study predate the infection). Cell type and time point are not known.

J is TRBJ1-1 and V is TRBV9, with no clear D. The CDR3 is made up of 11 amino acids. Per germline, CDR1 SGDLS and CDR2 YYNGEE. V lost 3 bases to trimming and J lost 7 bases, with 7 bases between them. In DNA form, the CDR3 reads TGTGCCAGCAGCGATGGCCTTGAAGCTTTCTTT. Protein sequence: CASSDGLEAFF. The full variable domain, rest sourced from reference TRBV9 and TRBJ1-1, is DSGVTQTPKHLITATGQRVTLRCSPRSGDLSVYWYQQSLDQGLQFLIQYYNGEERAKGNILERFSAQQFPDLHSELNLSSLELGDSALYFCASSDGLEAFFGQGTRLTVV.

The chain uses TRBV5-1 and TRBJ1-1; D is uncertain. The V gene's germline CDR1 is SGHRS and CDR2 YFSETQ. Trimming stripped 0 bases from V and 1 base from J, with 7 bases between. The CDR3 sequence is 14 residues long. This CDR3 is CASSLEDPNTEAFF. The CDR3 DNA is TGCGCCAGCAGCTTGGAGGACCCGAACACTGAAGCTTTCTTT.

V and J are TRBV5-6 and TRBJ2-7; D call uncertain. The germline CDR1 and CDR2 sequences are SGHDT and YYEEEE. V shed 2 bases and J shed 3 bases, with 12 bases lying between them. The CDR3 totals 14 residues. Here the CDR3 reads CASSFGYNNYEQYF. The DNA for the CDR3 is TGTGCCAGCAGCTTCGGGTACAATAACTACGAGCAGTACTTC.

CDR3 sequence (DNA): TGTGCCAGCAGTGAAGTGGGGGCAGCCAAAAACATTCAGTACTTC. Translating gives CASSEVGAAKNIQYF. The rearrangement joins TRBV6-1 to TRBJ2-4; TRBD1 might be the D (6 bases). The CDR3 has 15 amino acids. V dropped 1 base and J dropped 0 bases, with 7 bases sitting between them. The germline gives CDR1 MNHNS, CDR2 SASEGT.

This clonotype was recorded at least ten times. The chain is built from TRBV7-8 and TRBJ1-4, with 9 bases fitting TRBD1. The CDR3 spans 14 residues. Germline V gives CDR1 SGHVS, CDR2 FQNEAQ. V lost 5 bases and J lost 5; bases outside the gene matches: 3. The CDR3 loop reads CASSPGTGNEKLFF. The CDR3 region has the DNA TGTGCCAGCAGCCCCGGGACAGGGAATGAAAAACTGTTTTTT.

The CDR3 region is CASRDARTDTQYF. Written as DNA, the CDR3 is TGTGCCAGCAGGGACGCCCGCACAGATACGCAGTATTTT. The V and J genes are TRBV12-3 or TRBV12-4 and TRBJ2-3; D is ambiguous. The V end was cut by 6 bases, the J end by 1 base, with 8 bases between. The CDR3 consists of 13 residues.

This CDR3 reads CASSQALAFTQYF. The CDR3 nucleotides read TGCGCCAGCAGCCAGGCACTAGCGTTCACCCAGTACTTC. This chain links TRBV4-1 with TRBJ2-5; 7 bases match TRBD2. The J segment lost 8 bases and the V segment lost 3 bases, leaving 6 bases of the junction unmatched. Germline-derived CDR1 and CDR2 are MGHRA and YSYEKL. The CDR3 length is 13 residues.

This clonotype has more than one count but fewer than ten. The rearrangement links TRBV3-1 to TRBJ2-3, with 7 bases aligning to TRBD1. Germline-derived CDR1 and CDR2 are LGHDT and YNNKEL (reference sequence). The CDR3 extends over 15 amino acids. With 5 bases clipped from V and 4 bases from J, the junction kept 9 bases outside the gene matches. Written as DNA, the CDR3 is TGTGCCAGCAGCGCGCACACAGGGGATGCAGATACGCAGTATTTT. Encoded protein: CASSAHTGDADTQYF.

This clonotype is a singleton in its sample. V gene TRBV11-2 combines with J gene TRBJ1-2, with D possibly TRBD1 on 6 matching bases. V was cut by 5 bases and J by 4 bases, with 17 bases left in between. CDR3 length equals 15 residues. The germline gives CDR1 SGHAT, CDR2 FQNNGV. The CDR3 reads CASSPDLQGLYGYTF. The CDR3 bases are TGTGCCAGCAGCCCTGACCTACAGGGACTCTATGGCTACACCTTC.

This clonotype was seen a few times. This chain links TRBV24-1 with TRBJ2-1; TRBD2 matches at 10 bases. The germline gives CDR1 KGHDR, CDR2 SFDVKD. The CDR3 has 16 amino acids. The V and J ends lost 4 bases and 8 bases, in that order; junction bases with no gene match: 10. The CDR3 DNA is TGTGCCACCAGTGACCGGACTAGCGGTACTATCGATGAGCAGTTCTTC. It encodes CATSDRTSGTIDEQFF.

In this sample, this clonotype turned up a few times. The rearrangement uses TRBV5-1 and TRBJ2-3; D unresolved. With 4 bases removed from V and 5 bases from J, the gap between germline ends came to 8 bases. The germline gives CDR1 SGHRS, CDR2 YFSETQ. This CDR3 contains 12 residues. The CDR3 reads CASSSGEDTQYF. The CDR3 DNA reads as TGCGCCAGCAGCAGTGGCGAAGATACGCAGTATTTT.

V usage is TRBV2 and J usage is TRBJ1-5; D is undetermined. Trimming cost V 1 base and J 0 bases, with 7 bases left between them. CDR3 length equals 15 residues. Germline V gene sequence: CDR1 SNHLY, CDR2 FYNNEI. The CDR3 reads CASSEGVASNQPQHF. In DNA form, the CDR3 reads TGTGCCAGCAGTGAAGGAGTTGCTAGCAATCAGCCCCAGCATTTT.

The genes are TRBV7-8 and TRBJ2-2; D gene uncertain. The CDR3 contains 13 residues. V was pared by 0 bases and J by 8 bases, with 7 bases between. In germline, CDR1 is SGHVS, CDR2 FQNEAQ. The CDR3 loop reads CASSLARRGELFF. The CDR3 DNA reads as TGTGCCAGCAGCTTAGCGAGGCGGGGGGAGCTGTTTTTT.

V gene TRBV7-9 combines with J gene TRBJ2-3; TRBD2 agrees at 12 bases. Trimming at V came to 3 bases and at J to 8 bases, leaving 9 bases not matched to a gene. The germline gives CDR1 SEHNR, CDR2 FQNEAQ (reference sequence). The CDR3 consists of 16 residues. The CDR3 reads CASSFPTSGGGGTQYF. CDR3 bases: TGTGCCAGCAGCTTTCCGACTAGCGGGGGCGGTGGTACGCAGTATTTT.

The chain employs TRBV20-1 and TRBJ1-5; 9 bases line up with TRBD1. V dropped 6 bases and J dropped 2; count of bases not matched to a gene: 5. The CDR3 sequence is 14 residues long. The germline gives CDR1 DFQATT, CDR2 SNEGSKA (reference sequence). The CDR3 nucleotides read TGCAGTGCACGGGACAGGGCCGGCAATCAGCCCCAGCATTTT. Translating it yields CSARDRAGNQPQHF.

In this sample, this clonotype turned up a few times. The V and J genes are TRBV12-3 or TRBV12-4 and TRBJ2-1; 8 positions agree with TRBD1. V trimming: 7 bases; J trimming: 0 bases; junction bases outside the gene matches: 5. The CDR3 covers 15 residues. CDR3 protein: CASTKQGGSYNEQFF. CDR3 in DNA: TGTGCCAGCACCAAACAGGGGGGCTCCTACAATGAGCAGTTCTTC.

The gene calls are TRBV4-2 and TRBJ2-7; 7 nucleotides line up with TRBD1. Unmatched junction bases numbered 8, after V lost 1 base and J lost 2 bases. The CDR3 runs 16 residues. The germline gives CDR1 LGHNA, CDR2 YNFKEQ. The CDR3 sequence is CASSQAIQGDPYEQYF. The CDR3 DNA reads TGTGCCAGCAGCCAAGCCATCCAGGGGGATCCCTACGAGCAGTACTTC.

The chain has TRBV7-8 and TRBJ2-7, with 10 bases identical to TRBD1. The length of the CDR3 is 15 residues. The ends lost 5 bases at V and 3 bases at J; junction bases unmatched: 7. The germline V gene encodes CDR1 SGHVS and CDR2 FQNEAQ. This CDR3 is CASSLGRDRGYEQYF. DNA of the CDR3: TGTGCCAGCAGCCTCGGCCGGGACAGGGGCTACGAGCAGTACTTC.

This clonotype was seen a few times. The chain links TRBV3-1 to TRBJ2-1; possibly TRBD1 for D (5 bases). CDR3 size: 17 residues. Germline CDR1 and CDR2: LGHDT and YNNKEL (reference sequence). Trimming stripped 3 bases from V and 0 bases from J, with 15 bases between. The CDR3 nucleotides read TGTGCCAGCAGCCATGACCAGCCTAGGGGCTCCTACAATGAGCAGTTCTTC. Translation gives CASSHDQPRGSYNEQFF.

This rearrangement joins TRBV3-1 to TRBJ2-1; TRBD2 aligns across 9 bases. This CDR3 is built from 15 residues. The trim removed 4 bases at V and 7 bases at J, leaving 8 bases unmatched. Germline CDR1 and CDR2: LGHDT and YNNKEL (reference sequence). In DNA form, the CDR3 reads TGTGCCAGCAGCCCTGAGGGACTAGCATTTAATGAGCAGTTCTTC. Residues: CASSPEGLAFNEQFF.

The chain combines TRBV19 with TRBJ1-2, with unresolved D. This CDR3 is built from 12 residues. Trimming removed 9 bases at V and 4 bases at J, with 12 bases between. Germline V gene lookup returns CDR1 LNHDA and CDR2 SQIVND (reference sequence). CDR3 in DNA: TGTGCCAGCAGTGGGCCGACCTATGGCTACACCTTC. Encoded protein: CASSGPTYGYTF. The full variable domain, in which reference TRBV19 and TRBJ1-2 provide the parts outside the CDR3, is DGGITQSPKYLFRKEGQNVTLSCEQNLNHDAMYWYRQDPGQGLRLIYYSQIVNDFQKGDIAEGYSVSREKKESFPLTVTSAQKNPTAFYLCASSGPTYGYTFGSGTRLTVV.

This clonotype was picked up a small number of times. The chain carries TRBV12-3 or TRBV12-4 and TRBJ2-7; possible D gene TRBD1, 6 bases. V was pared by 3 bases and J by 1 base, with 13 bases between. The CDR3 sequence is 15 residues long. Here the CDR3 reads CASSFRAGESYEQYF. The CDR3 DNA is TGTGCCAGCAGTTTTAGGGCAGGGGAATCCTACGAGCAGTACTTC.

This clonotype came up once. The V call is TRBV24-1, the J call TRBJ1-5; D might be TRBD1 (5 bases). Germline CDR1 KGHDR, CDR2 SFDVKD. The V end was cut by 4 bases, the J end by 0 bases, with 18 bases between. This CDR3 comprises 18 residues. CDR3 in DNA: TGTGCCACCAGTGACCACCCAAGAGGGACTCATAGCAATCAGCCCCAGCATTTT. Translation gives CATSDHPRGTHSNQPQHF.

In this sample, this clonotype turned up a few times. This rearrangement joins TRBV12-3 or TRBV12-4 to TRBJ2-1; no clear D gene. This CDR3 is 15 amino acids long. Trimming removed 3 bases at V and 0 bases at J, with 9 bases between. The DNA for the CDR3 is TGTGCCAGCAGTTTCAGTTCTTTCTCCTACAATGAGCAGTTCTTC. Its translation: CASSFSSFSYNEQFF.

This clonotype was seen a few times. The rearrangement links TRBV19 to TRBJ2-5, with TRBD1 matching 8 bases. This CDR3 spans 16 amino acids. Germline CDR1 reads LNHDA; CDR2 reads SQIVND (reference sequence). Germline trimming cut 5 bases from V and 1 base from J; bases unmatched to any gene: 9. The CDR3 sequence: CASSHRDRTFQETQYF. The CDR3 DNA is TGTGCCAGTAGTCACCGGGACAGGACATTCCAAGAGACCCAGTACTTC.

The V and J genes are TRBV20-1 and TRBJ2-7; the D gene is possibly TRBD1 (6 bases). The germline CDR1 and CDR2 sequences are DFQATT and SNEGSKA (reference sequence). This CDR3 is 13 amino acids long. V was clipped by 1 base and J by 3 bases, with 10 bases between them. CDR3 residues: CSARGTEGYEQYF. The CDR3 nucleotides read TGCAGTGCTAGAGGGACAGAGGGCTACGAGCAGTACTTC.